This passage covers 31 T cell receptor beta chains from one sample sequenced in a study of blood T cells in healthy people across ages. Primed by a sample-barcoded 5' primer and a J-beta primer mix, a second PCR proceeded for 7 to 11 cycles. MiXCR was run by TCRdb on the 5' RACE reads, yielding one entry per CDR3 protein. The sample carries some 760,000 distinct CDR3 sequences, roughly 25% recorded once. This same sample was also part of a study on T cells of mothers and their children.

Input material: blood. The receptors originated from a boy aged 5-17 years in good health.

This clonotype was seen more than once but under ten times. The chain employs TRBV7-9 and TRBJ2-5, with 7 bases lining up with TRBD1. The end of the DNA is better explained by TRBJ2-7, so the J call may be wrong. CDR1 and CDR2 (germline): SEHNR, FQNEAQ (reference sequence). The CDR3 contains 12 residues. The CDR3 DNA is TGTGCCAGCAGCGACAGGGAGTACGAGCAGTACTTC. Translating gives CASSDREYEQYF.

The CDR3 is CASSRGTAENTEAFF. The CDR3 coding sequence is TGCGCCAGCAGCCGCGGGACGGCGGAGAACACTGAAGCTTTCTTT. This chain uses TRBV5-1 with TRBJ1-1; D is possibly TRBD1 (5 bases). The CDR3 consists of 15 residues. Trimming left V 4 bases short and J 1 base short, with 14 bases between. Germline V gene data show CDR1 as SGHRS and CDR2 as YFSETQ.

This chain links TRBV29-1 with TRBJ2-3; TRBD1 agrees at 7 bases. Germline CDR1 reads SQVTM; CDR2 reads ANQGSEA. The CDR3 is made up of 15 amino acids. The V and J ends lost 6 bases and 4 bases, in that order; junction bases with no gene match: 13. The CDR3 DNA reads TGCAGCGTGGACCGGGCCACAGGGGATTCAGATACGCAGTATTTT. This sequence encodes CSVDRATGDSDTQYF.

CDR3 bases: TGTGCCAGCAGCCAAGATGGCAGTAGTATCGACGAGCAGTACTTC. Translated, it gives CASSQDGSSIDEQYF. The rearrangement uses TRBV3-1 and TRBJ2-1; D gene unclear. The assigned J gene may be wrong: the sequence end matches TRBJ2-7 better. Germline V lookup: CDR1 LGHDT, CDR2 YNNKEL (reference sequence). This CDR3 contains 15 residues.

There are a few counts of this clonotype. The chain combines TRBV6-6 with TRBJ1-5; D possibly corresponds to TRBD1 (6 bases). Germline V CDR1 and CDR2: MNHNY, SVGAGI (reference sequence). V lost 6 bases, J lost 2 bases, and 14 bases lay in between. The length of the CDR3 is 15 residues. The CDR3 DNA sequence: TGTGCCAGCAGCGAACAGGGATGGGGCAATCAGCCCCAGCATTTT. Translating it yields CASSEQGWGNQPQHF.

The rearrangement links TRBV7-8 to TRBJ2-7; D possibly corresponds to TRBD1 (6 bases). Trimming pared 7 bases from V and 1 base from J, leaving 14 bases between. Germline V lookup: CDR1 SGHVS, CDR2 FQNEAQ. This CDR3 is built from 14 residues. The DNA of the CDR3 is TGTGCCAGCACCCCAGGGGCGCCTTCCTACGAGCAGTACTTC. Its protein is CASTPGAPSYEQYF. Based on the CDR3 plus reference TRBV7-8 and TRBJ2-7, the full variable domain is GAGVSQSPRYKVAKRGQDVALRCDPISGHVSLFWYQQALGQGPEFLTYFQNEAQLDKSGLPSDRFFAERPEGSVSTLKIQRTQQEDSAVYLCASTPGAPSYEQYFGPGTRLTVT.

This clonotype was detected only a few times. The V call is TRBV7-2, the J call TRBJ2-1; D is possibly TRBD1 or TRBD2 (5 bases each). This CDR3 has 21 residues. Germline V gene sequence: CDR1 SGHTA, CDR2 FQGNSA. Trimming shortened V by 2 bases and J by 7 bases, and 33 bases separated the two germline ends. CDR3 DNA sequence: TGTGCCAGCAGCTTAAGTCAACGGGGTGTCTCGGGACGCAGCCTCGATAATGAGCAGTTCTTC. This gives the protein CASSLSQRGVSGRSLDNEQFF.

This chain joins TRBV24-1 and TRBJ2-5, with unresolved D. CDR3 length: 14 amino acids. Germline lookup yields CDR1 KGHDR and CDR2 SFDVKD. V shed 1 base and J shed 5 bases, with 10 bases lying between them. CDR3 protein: CATSDFASSETQYF. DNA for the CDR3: TGTGCCACCAGTGATTTTGCCAGCTCGGAGACCCAGTACTTC.

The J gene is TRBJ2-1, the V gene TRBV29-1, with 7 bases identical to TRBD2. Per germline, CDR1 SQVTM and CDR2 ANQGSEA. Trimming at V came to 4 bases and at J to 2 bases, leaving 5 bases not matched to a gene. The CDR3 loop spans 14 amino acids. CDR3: CSVGGGVAYNEQFF. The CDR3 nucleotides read TGCAGCGTTGGGGGGGGAGTTGCCTACAATGAGCAGTTCTTC.

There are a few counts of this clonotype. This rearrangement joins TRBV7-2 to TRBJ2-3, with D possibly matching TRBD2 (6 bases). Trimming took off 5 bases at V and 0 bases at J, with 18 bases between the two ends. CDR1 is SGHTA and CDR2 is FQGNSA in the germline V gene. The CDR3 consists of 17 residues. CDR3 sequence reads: CASSTPLSGYSTDTQYF. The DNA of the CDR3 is TGTGCCAGCAGCACGCCTCTGAGCGGGTATAGCACAGATACGCAGTATTTT.

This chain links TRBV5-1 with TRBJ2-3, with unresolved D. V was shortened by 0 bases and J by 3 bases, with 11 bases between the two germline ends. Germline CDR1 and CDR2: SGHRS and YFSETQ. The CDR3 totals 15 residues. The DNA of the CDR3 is TGCGCCAGCAGCTTGGGACGGAGTAAGACAGATACGCAGTATTTT. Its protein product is CASSLGRSKTDTQYF.

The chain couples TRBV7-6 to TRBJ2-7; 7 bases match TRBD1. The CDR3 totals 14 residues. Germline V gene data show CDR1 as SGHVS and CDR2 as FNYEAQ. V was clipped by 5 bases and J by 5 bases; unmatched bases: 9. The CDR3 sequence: CASSPWTGFNEQYF. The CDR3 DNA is TGTGCCAGCAGCCCATGGACAGGTTTTAACGAGCAGTACTTC.

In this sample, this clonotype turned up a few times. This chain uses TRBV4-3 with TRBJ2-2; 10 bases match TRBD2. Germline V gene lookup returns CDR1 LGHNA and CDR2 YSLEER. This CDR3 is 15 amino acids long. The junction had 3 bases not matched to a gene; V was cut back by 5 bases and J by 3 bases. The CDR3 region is CASSSTSGDTGELFF. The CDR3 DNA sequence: TGCGCCAGCAGCTCAACTAGCGGGGACACCGGGGAGCTGTTTTTT.

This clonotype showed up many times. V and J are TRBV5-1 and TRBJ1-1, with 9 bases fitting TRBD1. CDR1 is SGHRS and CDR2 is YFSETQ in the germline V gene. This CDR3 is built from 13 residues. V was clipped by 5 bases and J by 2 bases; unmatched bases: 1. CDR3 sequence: CASRDRGNTEAFF. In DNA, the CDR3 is TGCGCCAGCAGGGACAGGGGAAACACTGAAGCTTTCTTT.

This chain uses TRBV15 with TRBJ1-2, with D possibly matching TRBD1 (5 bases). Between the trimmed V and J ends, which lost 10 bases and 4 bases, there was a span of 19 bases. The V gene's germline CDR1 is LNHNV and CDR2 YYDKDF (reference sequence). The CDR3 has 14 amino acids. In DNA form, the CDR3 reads TGTGCCAGGCCCTTGGGGGTTAATGGCTATGGCTACACCTTC. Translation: CARPLGVNGYGYTF.

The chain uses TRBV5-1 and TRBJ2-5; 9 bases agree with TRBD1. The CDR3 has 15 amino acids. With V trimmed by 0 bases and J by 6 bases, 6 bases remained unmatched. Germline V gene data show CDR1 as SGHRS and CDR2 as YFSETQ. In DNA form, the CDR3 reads TGCGCCAGCAGCTTGGAACAGGGGGCAGAGAAGACCCAGTACTTC. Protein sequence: CASSLEQGAEKTQYF. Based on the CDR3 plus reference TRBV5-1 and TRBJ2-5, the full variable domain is KAGVTQTPRYLIKTRGQQVTLSCSPISGHRSVSWYQQTPGQGLQFLFEYFSETQRNKGNFPGRFSGRQFSNSRSEMNVSTLELGDSALYLCASSLEQGAEKTQYFGPGTRLLVL.

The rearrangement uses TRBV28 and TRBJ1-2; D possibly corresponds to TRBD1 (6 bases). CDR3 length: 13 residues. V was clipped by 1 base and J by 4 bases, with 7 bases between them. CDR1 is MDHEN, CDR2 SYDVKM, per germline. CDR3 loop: CASSLLGAYGYTF. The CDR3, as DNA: TGTGCCAGCAGTTTATTGGGGGCCTATGGCTACACCTTC.

This CDR3 is CASSGVASGLGDTQYF. CDR3 in DNA: TGTGCCAGCAGTGGCGTGGCTAGCGGATTGGGAGATACGCAGTATTTT. The chain is built from TRBV2 and TRBJ2-3, with 7 bases aligning to TRBD2. The CDR3 runs to 16 residues. V lost 4 bases, J lost 5 bases, and 12 bases stayed unmatched. Germline CDR1 reads SNHLY; CDR2 reads FYNNEI.

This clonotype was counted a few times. For the CDR3, the DNA is TGCAGCGTGGGGGCAGGGTTTAGTTTCGACGAGCAGTACTTC. Translated: CSVGAGFSFDEQYF. The rearrangement joins TRBV29-1 to TRBJ2-7; weak D call: TRBD1 (6 bases). Looked up from germline, CDR1 is SQVTM and CDR2 is ANQGSEA. Trimming took 6 bases from V and 5 from J, leaving 20 bases between them. The CDR3 consists of 14 residues.

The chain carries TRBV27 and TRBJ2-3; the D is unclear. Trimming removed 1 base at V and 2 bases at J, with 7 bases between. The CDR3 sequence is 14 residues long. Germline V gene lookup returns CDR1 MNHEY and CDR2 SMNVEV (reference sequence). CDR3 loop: CASSLWMATDTQYF. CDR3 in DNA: TGTGCCAGCAGTTTATGGATGGCCACAGATACGCAGTATTTT.

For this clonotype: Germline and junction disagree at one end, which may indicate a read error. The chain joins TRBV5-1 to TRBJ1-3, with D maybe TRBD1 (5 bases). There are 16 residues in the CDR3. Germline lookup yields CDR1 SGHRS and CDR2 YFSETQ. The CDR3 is CASSLGQPNSGNSIYF. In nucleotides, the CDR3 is TGCGCCAGCAGCTTGGGACAGCCGAACTCTGGAAACAGCATATATTTT.

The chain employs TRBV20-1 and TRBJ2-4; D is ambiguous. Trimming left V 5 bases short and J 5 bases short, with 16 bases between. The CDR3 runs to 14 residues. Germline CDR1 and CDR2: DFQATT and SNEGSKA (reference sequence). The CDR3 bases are TGCAGTGCTGGTTTATGGTCTGGGCAAAACATTCAGTACTTC. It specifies CSAGLWSGQNIQYF.

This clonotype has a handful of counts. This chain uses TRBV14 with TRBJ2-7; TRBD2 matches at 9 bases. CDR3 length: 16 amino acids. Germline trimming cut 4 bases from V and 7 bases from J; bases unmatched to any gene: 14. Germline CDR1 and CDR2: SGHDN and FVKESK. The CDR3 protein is CASSRGPSGNWREQYF. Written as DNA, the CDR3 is TGTGCCAGCAGCCGAGGGCCTAGCGGGAACTGGCGAGAGCAGTACTTC.

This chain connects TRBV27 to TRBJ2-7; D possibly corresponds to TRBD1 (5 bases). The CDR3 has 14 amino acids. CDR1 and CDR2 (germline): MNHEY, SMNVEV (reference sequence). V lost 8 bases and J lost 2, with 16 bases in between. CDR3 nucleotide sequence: TGTGCCAGCCTCCGGGCAGGGTATCCCTACGAGCAGTACTTC. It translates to CASLRAGYPYEQYF.

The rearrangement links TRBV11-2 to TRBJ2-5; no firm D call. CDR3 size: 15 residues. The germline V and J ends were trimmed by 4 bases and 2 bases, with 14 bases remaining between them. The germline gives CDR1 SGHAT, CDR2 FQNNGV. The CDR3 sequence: CASSSHQAIQETQYF. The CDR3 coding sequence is TGTGCCAGCAGCTCCCATCAGGCGATACAAGAGACCCAGTACTTC.

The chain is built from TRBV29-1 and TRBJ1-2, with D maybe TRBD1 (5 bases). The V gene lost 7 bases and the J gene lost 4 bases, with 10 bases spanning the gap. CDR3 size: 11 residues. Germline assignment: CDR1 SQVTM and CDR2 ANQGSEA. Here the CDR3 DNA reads TGCAGCGCAACGGGGGGCTATGGCTACACCTTC. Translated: CSATGGYGYTF.

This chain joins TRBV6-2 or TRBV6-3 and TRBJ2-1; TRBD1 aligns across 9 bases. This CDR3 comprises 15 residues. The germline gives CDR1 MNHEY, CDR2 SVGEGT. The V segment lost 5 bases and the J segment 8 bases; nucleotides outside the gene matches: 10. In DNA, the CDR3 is TGTGCCAGCAGTCCACAGGGGGCTAGCGATGATGAGCAGTTCTTC. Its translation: CASSPQGASDDEQFF.

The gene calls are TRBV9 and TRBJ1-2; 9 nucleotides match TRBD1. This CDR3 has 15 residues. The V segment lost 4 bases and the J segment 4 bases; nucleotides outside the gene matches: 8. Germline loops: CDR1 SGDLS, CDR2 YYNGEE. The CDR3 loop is CASSSRTGDSYGYTF. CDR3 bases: TGTGCCAGCAGCTCTCGGACAGGGGACAGCTATGGCTACACCTTC.

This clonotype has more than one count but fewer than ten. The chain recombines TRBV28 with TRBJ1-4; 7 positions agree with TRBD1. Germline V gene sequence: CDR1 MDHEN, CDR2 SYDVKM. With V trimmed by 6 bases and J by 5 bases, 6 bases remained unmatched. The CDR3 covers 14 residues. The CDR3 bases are TGTGCCAGCAGCCACACAGGGGTCAATGAAAAACTGTTTTTT. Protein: CASSHTGVNEKLFF.

This CDR3 reads CASSQEQRFTDTQYF. The CDR3 DNA reads TGCGCCAGCAGCCAAGAACAGCGGTTCACAGATACGCAGTATTTT. The chain carries TRBV4-1 and TRBJ2-3, with D possibly matching TRBD2 (5 bases). Germline V gene sequence: CDR1 MGHRA, CDR2 YSYEKL. V lost 0 bases and J 2 bases, leaving 9 bases between the germline ends. This CDR3 region has 15 residues.

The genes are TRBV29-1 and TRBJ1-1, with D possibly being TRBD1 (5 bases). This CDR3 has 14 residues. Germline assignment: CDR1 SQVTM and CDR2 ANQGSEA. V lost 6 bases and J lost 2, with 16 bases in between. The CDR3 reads CSVVGRGSNTEAFF. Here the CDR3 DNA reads TGCAGCGTAGTCGGGAGGGGATCCAACACTGAAGCTTTCTTT.